Following are 15 T cell receptor beta chains from one sample sequenced in a study of blood T cell repertoires in COVID-19. This table comes from immunoSEQ multiplex PCR, and its TCRdb copy is limited to in-frame clones, with some not included. The repertoire includes roughly 670,000 clones, about 87% of them detected once, and approximately 0.25% sits in the top ten. The sample comprised peripheral blood. Every receptor here comes from a woman under 30 with acute or convalescent COVID-19.

The CDR3 sequence is CASSYEGADTGELFF. The CDR3, as DNA: TGTGCCAGCAGTTATGAAGGGGCCGACACCGGGGAGCTGTTTTTT. The chain has TRBV6-2 or TRBV6-3 and TRBJ2-2; TRBD1 might be the D (5 bases). CDR1 is MNHEY and CDR2 is SVGEGT in the germline V gene. Trimming took off 3 bases at V and 3 bases at J, with 11 bases between the two ends. The CDR3 is made up of 15 amino acids.

The chain carries TRBV6-5 and TRBJ2-2; D is unresolved. Germline V gene data show CDR1 as MNHEY and CDR2 as SVGAGI. The germline V and J ends were trimmed by 2 bases and 4 bases, with 8 bases remaining between them. The CDR3 runs to 14 residues. CDR3 coding DNA: TGTGCCAGCAGTTACGGGCAACGCACCGGGGAGCTGTTTTTT. Encoded protein: CASSYGQRTGELFF.

The chain links TRBV2 to TRBJ1-6; possibly TRBD1 for D (6 bases). The CDR3 length is 16 residues. With 4 bases removed from V and 9 bases from J, the gap between germline ends came to 19 bases. Germline CDR1 reads SNHLY; CDR2 reads FYNNEI. The DNA for the CDR3 is TGTGCCAGCAGTGTCAATGGGATTGGCAGGGGTTCACCCCTCCACTTT. It translates to CASSVNGIGRGSPLHF.

This chain joins TRBV5-8 and TRBJ1-2; D is unresolved. Trimming stripped 5 bases from V and 8 bases from J, with 13 bases between. In germline, CDR1 is SGHTS, CDR2 YDEGEE. The CDR3 spans 12 residues. Written as DNA, the CDR3 is TGTGCCAGCAGTGTCCGGGTAGAGGGCTACACCTTC. Translation: CASSVRVEGYTF. Full variable domain (rest looked up from reference TRBV5-8 and TRBJ1-2): EAGVTQSPTHLIKTRGQQATLRCSPISGHTSVYWYQQALGLGLQFLLWYDEGEERNRGNFPPRFSGRQFPNYSSELNVNALELEDSALYLCASSVRVEGYTFGSGTRLTVV.

The CDR3 region is CASRPYYSGNTIYF. As DNA, the CDR3 is TGCGCCAGCAGACCCTATTACTCTGGAAACACCATATATTTT. V gene TRBV5-1 combines with J gene TRBJ1-3; D not certain. V was shortened by 5 bases and J by 0 bases, with 9 bases between the two germline ends. The length of the CDR3 is 14 residues. The V gene's germline CDR1 is SGHRS and CDR2 YFSETQ. Full variable domain (remainder filled in from reference TRBV5-1 and TRBJ1-3): KAGVTQTPRYLIKTRGQQVTLSCSPISGHRSVSWYQQTPGQGLQFLFEYFSETQRNKGNFPGRFSGRQFSNSRSEMNVSTLELGDSALYLCASRPYYSGNTIYFGEGSWLTVV.

This rearrangement joins TRBV4-3 to TRBJ2-2, with D hard to call. Germline CDR1 and CDR2: LGHNA and YSLEER. V lost 0 bases and J 7 bases, leaving 12 bases between the germline ends. The CDR3 consists of 15 residues. The CDR3 nucleotides read TGCGCCAGCAGCCAAGAGGTCGAGTACAGCGGGGAGCTGTTTTTT. Translation: CASSQEVEYSGELFF.

The V gene is TRBV11-3, the J gene TRBJ1-6; 8 nucleotides align to TRBD1. The CDR3 has 13 amino acids. Germline trimming cut 4 bases from V and 7 bases from J; bases unmatched to any gene: 0. The V gene's germline CDR1 is SGHNT and CDR2 YENEEA. Here the CDR3 DNA reads TGTGCCAGCAGCTCAGGGGGCAATTCACCCCTCCACTTT. Amino acid sequence: CASSSGGNSPLHF.

This rearrangement joins TRBV7-9 to TRBJ1-4; 7 nucleotides agree with TRBD1. V dropped 4 bases and J dropped 4; count of bases not matched to a gene: 6. The CDR3 consists of 15 residues. Germline-derived CDR1 and CDR2 are SEHNR and FQNEAQ (reference sequence). The CDR3 protein is CASSYGTVFNEKLFF. The CDR3 DNA reads as TGTGCCAGCAGCTATGGGACAGTTTTTAATGAAAAACTGTTTTTT. Based on the CDR3 plus reference TRBV7-9 and TRBJ1-4, the full variable domain is DTGVSQNPRHKITKRGQNVTFRCDPISEHNRLYWYRQTLGQGPEFLTYFQNEAQLEKSRLLSDRFSAERPKGSFSTLEIQRTEQGDSAMYLCASSYGTVFNEKLFFGSGTQLSVL.

This sequence joins TRBV4-3 and TRBJ2-1; the D gene is possibly TRBD2 (7 bases). V gave up 4 bases and J gave up 5 bases, with 18 bases separating them. CDR1 and CDR2 (germline): LGHNA, YSLEER. The CDR3 totals 16 residues. CDR3 nucleotides: TGCGCCAGCAGCCGGGGCAGAGGGGGGGTACACAATGAGCAGTTCTTC. Translated: CASSRGRGGVHNEQFF.

The CDR3 DNA reads as TGTGCCAGCAGTTTAAGATGGCAGGGGAATCAGCCCCAGCATTTT. As protein: CASSLRWQGNQPQHF. The V call is TRBV27, the J call TRBJ1-5; tentative D call: TRBD1 (6 bases). CDR3 length equals 15 residues. Germline V gene sequence: CDR1 MNHEY, CDR2 SMNVEV (reference sequence). The V end was cut by 2 bases, the J end by 4 bases, with 12 bases between.

The J gene is TRBJ1-1, the V gene TRBV5-1; tentative D call: TRBD1 (5 bases). Trimming shortened V by 1 base and J by 0 bases, and 7 bases separated the two germline ends. The CDR3 consists of 14 residues. The germline gives CDR1 SGHRS, CDR2 YFSETQ. As DNA, the CDR3 is TGCGCCAGCAGCTTGAAGGGGATGAACACTGAAGCTTTCTTT. Translating it yields CASSLKGMNTEAFF.

The rearrangement links TRBV7-2 to TRBJ1-2; a possible D gene is TRBD1 (5 bases). The germline V and J ends were trimmed by 2 bases and 5 bases, with 24 bases remaining between them. The germline gives CDR1 SGHTA, CDR2 FQGNSA. The CDR3 spans 18 residues. The CDR3 here is CASSLKMGEGPTIYGYTF. The CDR3 DNA is TGTGCCAGCAGCTTAAAGATGGGGGAGGGACCCACCATTTATGGCTACACCTTC. The full variable domain, with the rest looked up from reference TRBV7-2 and TRBJ1-2, is GAGVSQSPSNKVTEKGKDVELRCDPISGHTALYWYRQSLGQGLEFLIYFQGNSAPDKSGLPSDRFSAERTGGSVSTLTIQRTQQEDSAVYLCASSLKMGEGPTIYGYTFGSGTRLTVV.

V is TRBV4-1 and J is TRBJ1-3; no clear D gene. From germline, CDR1 is MGHRA and CDR2 YSYEKL. The CDR3 extends over 16 amino acids. V was shortened by 1 base and J by 2 bases, with 12 bases between the two germline ends. The chain's CDR3 is CASSQVAGWAGNTIYF. In nucleotides, the CDR3 is TGCGCCAGCAGCCAAGTGGCAGGTTGGGCTGGAAACACCATATATTTT.

J is TRBJ1-1 and V is TRBV12-5, with D possibly matching TRBD1 (6 bases). The V gene's germline CDR1 is LGHNT and CDR2 FRNRAP. V was clipped by 5 bases and J by 5 bases, with 15 bases between them. CDR3 length: 14 amino acids. The DNA for the CDR3 is TGTGCTAGTGGTCTTGGGGGGGGCAGGACTGAAGCTTTCTTT. Translating gives CASGLGGGRTEAFF.

The V call is TRBV15, the J call TRBJ2-7; 10 nucleotides line up with TRBD1. V lost 0 bases to trimming and J lost 2 bases; unmatched junction nucleotides: 7. From germline, CDR1 is LNHNV and CDR2 YYDKDF (reference sequence). The CDR3 loop spans 17 amino acids. CDR3 coding DNA: TGTGCCACCAGCAGAGATCTAATGGGGACAGGGGCCTACGAGCAGTACTTC. Translation: CATSRDLMGTGAYEQYF.